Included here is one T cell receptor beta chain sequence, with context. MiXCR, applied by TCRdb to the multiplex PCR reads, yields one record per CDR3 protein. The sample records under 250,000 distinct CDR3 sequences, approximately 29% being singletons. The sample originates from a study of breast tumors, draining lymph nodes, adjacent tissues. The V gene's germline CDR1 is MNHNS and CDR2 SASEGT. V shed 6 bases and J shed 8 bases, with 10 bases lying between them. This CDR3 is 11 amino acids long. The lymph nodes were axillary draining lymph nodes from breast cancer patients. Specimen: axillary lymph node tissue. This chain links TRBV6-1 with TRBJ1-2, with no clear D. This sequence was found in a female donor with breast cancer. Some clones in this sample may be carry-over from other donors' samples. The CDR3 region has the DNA TGTGCCAGCAGGCCCCGTTGGGGCTACACCTTC. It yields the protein CASRPRWGYTF.